This T cell receptor beta chain was observed in a study of blood T cell repertoires in COVID-19. As for the study in general: Acute and convalescent COVID-19 specimens originated in the United States, Italy and Spain. PBMCs, B-cell-depleted T cells, or T cells were the source of the cDNA or gDNA that made up the material.

Everyone who took part was roughly 18 to 89 years old, and they came from 24 US areas. Participants had their cohort set by participant-reported clinical history. The length of the CDR3 is 15 residues. Trimming took 3 bases from V and 1 from J, leaving 12 bases between them. The V gene's germline CDR1 is KGHSH and CDR2 LQKENI. Some clones are missing from TCRdb's copy, which holds only in-frame ones; the method was immunoSEQ multiplex PCR. The sample lists approximately 160,000 clones, roughly 85% occurring once. The clonotype comes from a woman between 50 and 59 years old who had recovered from COVID-19. The rearrangement joins TRBV18 to TRBJ1-1, with D perhaps matching TRBD1 (5 bases). Sequencing was done on a sample of PBMCs or T cells enriched from blood (not recorded which). The CDR3, as DNA: TGTGCCAGCTCACCGCGTAAGACAGAGAACACTGAAGCTTTCTTT. It encodes CASSPRKTENTEAFF.